This T cell receptor (beta chain) was found in a study of Ad26.COV2.S vaccination and SARS-CoV-2 variants. Study conclusions and caveats: Participants in the vaccine arm had higher spike-specific TCR breadth; placebo recipients had lower.

A note on this clone: Its specificity is not known.

Specified treatment: some 20 received Ad26.COV2.S at low or high dose, single or two shots; 5 received placebo; per-sample allocation not given. Specimens were obtained on day 63 following the first vaccine or placebo injection. Profiled with immunoSEQ multiplex PCR; TCRdb holds only in-frame clones, not every one. The sample shows approximately 240,000 clones, roughly 90% of them seen only once. Germline V gene data show CDR1 as SEHNR and CDR2 as FQNEAQ (reference sequence). CDR3 length: 17 residues. J lost 0 bases, V lost 3 bases, and 10 bases had no gene match. The sample here was peripheral blood, taken in a trial of Ad26.COV2.S vaccine versus placebo. The sequence derives from a person between 18 and 65 years old who received the Ad26.COV2.S COVID-19 vaccine or a placebo. The V gene is TRBV7-9, the J gene TRBJ1-2, with TRBD1 matching 7 bases. For the CDR3, the DNA is TGTGCCAGCAGCTTGACAGGGAAAAACTTTGCTAACTATGGCTACACCTTC. This translates into CASSLTGKNFANYGYTF.